The next 26 T cell receptor beta chains were all read from a single sample in a study of breast tumors, draining lymph nodes, adjacent tissues (dated by TCRdb to 2015 to 2016). Lymph node samples were obtained from the axillary draining lymph nodes of breast cancer patients. Libraries were constructed by multiplex PCR. TCRdb shows the sequencer as Illumina HiSeq 2000. TCRdb ran its own pipeline on the public reads, namely fastp trimming at Q25 and MiXCR clone calling, and kept in-frame beta chains. Each CDR3 protein gets just one entry, which takes the most common genes and DNA from the rows behind it. The sample table lists fewer than 200,000 distinct CDR3 sequences, about 30% of them with a count of one. The ten largest make up around 4% of the sample. The sample consisted of axillary lymph node tissue. The receptor source for this set is a female donor with breast cancer. Some clones in this sample may be carry-over from other donors' samples.

The V call is TRBV7-3, the J call TRBJ2-3; 10 nucleotides agree with TRBD2. V lost 5 bases and J lost 11; bases outside the gene matches: 10. Germline CDR1 reads SGHTA; CDR2 reads FQGTGA. The CDR3 totals 14 residues. The CDR3 is CASSRGLASGEQYF. In nucleotides, the CDR3 is TGTGCCAGCAGCAGGGGACTAGCGAGTGGTGAGCAGTATTTT.

At least ten counts were recorded for this clonotype. In DNA form, the CDR3 reads TGCGCCAGCAGCCACATAGGACTAGCGGACCCCTCTGGGGCCAACGTCCTGACTTTC. Translating it yields CASSHIGLADPSGANVLTF. V gene TRBV4-1 combines with J gene TRBJ2-6, with 10 bases fitting TRBD2. Germline CDR1 reads MGHRA; CDR2 reads YSYEKL. The CDR3 extends over 19 amino acids. Trimming at V came to 3 bases and at J to 0 bases, leaving 8 bases not matched to a gene.

This clonotype was recorded at least ten times. The rearrangement links TRBV14 to TRBJ2-7; TRBD1 aligns across 10 bases. Germline V gene lookup returns CDR1 SGHDN and CDR2 FVKESK. The CDR3 loop spans 14 amino acids. Germline trimming cut 1 base from V and 3 bases from J; bases unmatched to any gene: 0. The CDR3 loop is CASSQGTGGYEQYF. CDR3 DNA sequence: TGTGCCAGCAGCCAAGGGACAGGGGGCTACGAGCAGTACTTC.

CDR3 protein: CASSRQGRAYGYTF. The CDR3 bases are TGTGCCAGCAGTCGACAGGGGCGCGCCTATGGCTACACCTTC. The rearrangement uses TRBV27 and TRBJ1-2; 8 positions match TRBD1. Germline V gives CDR1 MNHEY, CDR2 SMNVEV (reference sequence). The CDR3 loop spans 14 amino acids. V trimming: 5 bases; J trimming: 4 bases; junction bases outside the gene matches: 6.

The chain uses TRBV2 and TRBJ2-3; TRBD2 aligns across 11 bases. Trimming cost V 10 bases and J 5 bases; bases outside gene matches: 8. This CDR3 region has 14 residues. The germline V gene encodes CDR1 SNHLY and CDR2 FYNNEI. The CDR3 DNA sequence: TGTGCCACCCGGGTAGCGGGGGGGGGAGATACGCAGTATTTT. As protein: CATRVAGGGDTQYF.

This clonotype showed up many times. The CDR3 here is CASSPPGLANTNEQFF. The DNA of the CDR3 is TGTGCCAGCAGCCCTCCGGGACTAGCGAACACCAATGAGCAGTTCTTC. The chain uses TRBV9 and TRBJ2-1; 10 bases are a match to TRBD2. The V segment lost 4 bases and the J segment 6 bases; nucleotides outside the gene matches: 10. The CDR3 has 16 residues. Germline lookup yields CDR1 SGDLS and CDR2 YYNGEE.

This chain uses TRBV14 with TRBJ2-1, with D hard to call. V was shortened by 10 bases and J by 4 bases, with 11 bases between the two germline ends. The CDR3 is 12 amino acids. Germline V lookup: CDR1 SGHDN, CDR2 FVKESK. The CDR3 here is CAKGRIYNEQFF. The CDR3 DNA follows: TGTGCCAAAGGACGGATATACAATGAGCAGTTCTTC.

In its sample, this clonotype was seen many times. This chain links TRBV6-6 with TRBJ2-1; 7 nucleotides align to TRBD2. J gave up 8 bases and V 3 bases, and 10 bases lay outside the gene matches. From germline, CDR1 is MNHNY and CDR2 SVGAGI (reference sequence). The CDR3 loop spans 15 amino acids. Here the CDR3 reads CASSYGKRTRDEQFF. In DNA form, the CDR3 reads TGTGCCAGCAGTTATGGCAAGCGGACTAGGGATGAGCAGTTCTTC.

V is TRBV29-1 and J is TRBJ1-2; TRBD1 matches at 7 bases. CDR3 length equals 13 residues. The J segment lost 4 bases and the V segment lost 7 bases, leaving 9 bases of the junction unmatched. Looked up from germline, CDR1 is SQVTM and CDR2 is ANQGSEA. CDR3 nucleotide sequence: TGCAGCGCATCCGGGACAGCTGCCTATGGCTACACCTTC. The encoded protein is CSASGTAAYGYTF.

At least ten counts were recorded for this clonotype. This chain links TRBV11-2 with TRBJ2-7; D is unclear. From germline, CDR1 is SGHAT and CDR2 FQNNGV. The CDR3 length is 15 residues. V gave up 5 bases and J gave up 5 bases, with 19 bases separating them. The CDR3 here is CASSKLSRSDHEQYF. CDR3 in DNA: TGTGCCAGCAGCAAACTGAGTAGGTCGGATCACGAGCAGTACTTC.

The V and J genes are TRBV3-1 and TRBJ2-3; 12 bases are a match to TRBD2. Trimming at V came to 0 bases and at J to 7 bases, leaving 5 bases not matched to a gene. The CDR3 has 16 residues. The germline gives CDR1 LGHDT, CDR2 YNNKEL (reference sequence). CDR3 nucleotides: TGTGCCAGCAGCCAAGATCTAGCGGGGGGGTCCTATACGCAGTATTTT. Translated: CASSQDLAGGSYTQYF.

V usage is TRBV24-1 and J usage is TRBJ2-3; D may match TRBD1 or TRBD2 (5 bases each). This CDR3 has 16 amino acids. Per the germline V gene, CDR1 is KGHDR and CDR2 is SFDVKD. V was clipped by 3 bases and J by 2 bases, with 14 bases between them. The CDR3 DNA reads as TGTGCCACCAGTGATGTACCGGGGCAGTACACAGATACGCAGTATTTT. Translated, it gives CATSDVPGQYTDTQYF.

This clonotype was recorded many times. The rearrangement uses TRBV11-2 and TRBJ2-1; D is uncertain. There are 12 residues in the CDR3. Germline V gene sequence: CDR1 SGHAT, CDR2 FQNNGV. Trimming removed 3 bases at V and 8 bases at J, with 8 bases between. The CDR3 reads CASSFLKDEQFF. The CDR3 DNA sequence: TGTGCCAGCAGCTTTTTAAAGGATGAGCAGTTCTTC.

As concerns this clonotype: A much larger clone is a single base away; this may be a read error. V and J are TRBV12-3 or TRBV12-4 and TRBJ2-5, with a weak D call TRBD2 (5 bases). V was shortened by 6 bases and J by 6 bases, with 17 bases between the two germline ends. This CDR3 has 14 amino acids. The CDR3 DNA reads TGTGCCAGCAGCCAAAGTCGGGGTGGAAAGACCCAGTACTTC. Its protein is CASSQSRGGKTQYF.

The J gene is TRBJ1-5, the V gene TRBV12-3 or TRBV12-4, with D hard to call. V was clipped by 9 bases and J by 2 bases, with 11 bases between them. The CDR3 length is 13 residues. The CDR3 is CARNRGGNQPQHF. The CDR3 DNA is TGTGCCAGAAACCGGGGAGGCAATCAGCCCCAGCATTTT.

V gene TRBV20-1 combines with J gene TRBJ2-4; tentatively, D is TRBD1 (5 bases). Germline CDR1 is DFQATT and CDR2 is SNEGSKA (reference sequence). Trimming took 3 bases from V and 1 from J, leaving 16 bases between them. The CDR3 contains 16 residues. The CDR3 DNA is TGCAGTGCTAGGACCCCGTGGGGCAGTGCCAAAAACATTCAGTACTTC. As protein: CSARTPWGSAKNIQYF.

This clonotype was observed many times. V gene TRBV12-3 or TRBV12-4 combines with J gene TRBJ2-5, with unresolved D. The length of the CDR3 is 13 residues. V shed 4 bases and J shed 5 bases, with 11 bases lying between them. The CDR3 DNA is TGTGCCAGCAGTTCGTATGTGTGGGAGACCCAGTACTTC. It encodes CASSSYVWETQYF.

This chain links TRBV24-1 with TRBJ1-1; 8 nucleotides align to TRBD1. V shed 10 bases, J shed 6 bases, and the junction held 3 bases outside the gene matches. The CDR3 runs to 11 residues. Germline V gene lookup returns CDR1 KGHDR and CDR2 SFDVKD. CDR3 sequence (DNA): TGTGCCACAGGACAGGGATCTGAAGCTTTCTTT. Residues: CATGQGSEAFF.

This clonotype has at least ten counts. V usage is TRBV20-1 and J usage is TRBJ2-3; 9 bases are a match to TRBD1. Germline V gene data show CDR1 as DFQATT and CDR2 as SNEGSKA (reference sequence). This CDR3 is 14 amino acids long. V was clipped by 5 bases and J by 5 bases; unmatched bases: 8. CDR3 in amino acids: CSAEKGQGEDTQYF. The DNA for the CDR3 is TGCAGTGCTGAAAAGGGACAGGGTGAAGATACGCAGTATTTT.

This clonotype was recorded many times. The J gene is TRBJ1-4, the V gene TRBV7-8; no clear D gene. This CDR3 spans 15 amino acids. Germline V gene lookup returns CDR1 SGHVS and CDR2 FQNEAQ. V shed 5 bases and J shed 0 bases, with 10 bases lying between them. The CDR3 is CASSGEEPTNEKLFF. The CDR3 DNA reads TGTGCCAGCAGCGGAGAAGAGCCAACTAATGAAAAACTGTTTTTT. The variable domain in full, with the rest retrieved from reference TRBV7-8 and TRBJ1-4, is GAGVSQSPRYKVAKRGQDVALRCDPISGHVSLFWYQQALGQGPEFLTYFQNEAQLDKSGLPSDRFFAERPEGSVSTLKIQRTQQEDSAVYLCASSGEEPTNEKLFFGSGTQLSVL.

The chain links TRBV19 to TRBJ1-5, with a weak D call TRBD1 (5 bases). V lost 1 base and J lost 7, with 8 bases in between. The CDR3 loop spans 13 amino acids. Germline CDR1 and CDR2: LNHDA and SQIVND (reference sequence). The CDR3 protein is CASSIARDQPQHF. The DNA of the CDR3 is TGTGCCAGTAGTATAGCCAGGGACCAGCCCCAGCATTTT.

This clonotype appeared many times. DNA for the CDR3: TGTGCCAGCAGCTTTAAAGCACAGAGTACTTTCTATGGCTACACCTTC. Translating gives CASSFKAQSTFYGYTF. The chain has TRBV7-2 and TRBJ1-2; no clear D gene. V lost 3 bases and J lost 4, with 18 bases in between. The CDR3 contains 16 residues. Germline lookup yields CDR1 SGHTA and CDR2 FQGNSA. Variable domain in full (rest from reference TRBV7-2 and TRBJ1-2): GAGVSQSPSNKVTEKGKDVELRCDPISGHTALYWYRQSLGQGLEFLIYFQGNSAPDKSGLPSDRFSAERTGGSVSTLTIQRTQQEDSAVYLCASSFKAQSTFYGYTFGSGTRLTVV.

About this clonotype: A much bigger clone sits one base away, suggesting this may be a read error. The chain joins TRBV30 to TRBJ2-1; D unresolved. The CDR3 runs 15 residues. From germline, CDR1 is GTSNPN and CDR2 SVGIG (reference sequence). The CDR3 is CAWRRIGARYNERFF. DNA for the CDR3: TGTGCCTGGAGAAGGATAGGAGCGAGGTACAATGAGCGGTTCTTC.

CDR3 region: CASSHYSARGSSGAYNEQFF. CDR3 nucleotides: TGTGCCAGCAGTCATTACTCAGCAAGGGGGAGCTCTGGGGCCTACAATGAGCAGTTCTTC. This rearrangement joins TRBV6-6 to TRBJ2-1; TRBD1 is a possible D gene (6 bases). Germline CDR1 MNHNY, CDR2 SVGAGI (reference sequence). Trimming removed 5 bases from V and 2 bases from J, with 28 bases in between. CDR3 length equals 20 residues.

This clonotype was counted many times. At one end, the junction sequence differs from germline, possibly due to a read error. V gene TRBV7-7 combines with J gene TRBJ2-5, with D possibly TRBD1 on 5 matching bases. CDR1 SSHAT and CDR2 FNYEAQ come from the germline V gene (reference sequence). This CDR3 is 15 amino acids long. CDR3 sequence (DNA): TGTGCTAGCAGCTTTGGACCGCAGGGTGGAGAGACCCAGTACTTC. This translates into CASSFGPQGGETQYF. The complete variable domain, with remaining parts taken from reference TRBV7-7 and TRBJ2-5, reads GAGVSQSPRYKVTKRGQDVTLRCDPISSHATLYWYQQALGQGPEFLTYFNYEAQPDKSGLPSDRFSAERPEGSISTLTIQRTEQRDSAMYRCASSFGPQGGETQYFGPGTRLLVL.

This clonotype has a count of ten or more. The chain has TRBV7-8 and TRBJ1-5; D is undetermined. Germline CDR1 is SGHVS and CDR2 is FQNEAQ. The CDR3 loop spans 12 amino acids. The V and J ends lost 5 bases and 5 bases respectively, with 7 bases between them. CDR3 residues: CASSHQDQPQHF. The CDR3 DNA follows: TGTGCCAGCAGCCACCAGGATCAGCCCCAGCATTTT.